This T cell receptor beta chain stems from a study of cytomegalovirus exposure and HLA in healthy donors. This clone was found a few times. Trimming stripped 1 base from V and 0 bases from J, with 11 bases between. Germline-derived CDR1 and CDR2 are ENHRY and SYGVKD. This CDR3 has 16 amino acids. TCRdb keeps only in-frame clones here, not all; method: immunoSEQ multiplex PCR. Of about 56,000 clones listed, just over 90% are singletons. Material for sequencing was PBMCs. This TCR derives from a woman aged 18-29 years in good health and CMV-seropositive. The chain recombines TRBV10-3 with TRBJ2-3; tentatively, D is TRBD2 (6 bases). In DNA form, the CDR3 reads TGTGCCATCAGTGAGTGGGGGGTTACTAGCACAGATACGCAGTATTTT. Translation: CAISEWGVTSTDTQYF.